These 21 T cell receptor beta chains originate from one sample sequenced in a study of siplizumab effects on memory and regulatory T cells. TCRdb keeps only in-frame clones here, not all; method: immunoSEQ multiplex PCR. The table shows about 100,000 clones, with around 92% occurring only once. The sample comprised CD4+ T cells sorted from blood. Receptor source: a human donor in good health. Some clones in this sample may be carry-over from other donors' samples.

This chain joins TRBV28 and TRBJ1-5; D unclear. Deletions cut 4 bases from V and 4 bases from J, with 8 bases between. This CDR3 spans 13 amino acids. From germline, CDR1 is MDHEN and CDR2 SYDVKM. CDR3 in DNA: TGTGCCAGCAGTTACGGCGTAAATCAGCCCCAGCATTTT. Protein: CASSYGVNQPQHF.

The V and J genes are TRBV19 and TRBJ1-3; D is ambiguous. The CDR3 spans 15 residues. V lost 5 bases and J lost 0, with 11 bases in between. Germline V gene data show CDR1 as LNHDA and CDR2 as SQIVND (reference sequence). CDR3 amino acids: CASSRTVHSGNTIYF. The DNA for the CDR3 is TGTGCCAGTAGTCGGACGGTGCACTCTGGAAACACCATATATTTT.

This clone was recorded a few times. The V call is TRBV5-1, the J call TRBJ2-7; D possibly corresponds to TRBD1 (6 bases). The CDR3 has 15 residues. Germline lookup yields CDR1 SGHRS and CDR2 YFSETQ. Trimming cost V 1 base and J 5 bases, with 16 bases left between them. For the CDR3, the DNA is TGCGCCAGCAGCTTGTACAACCCAGGGGAACACGAGCAGTACTTC. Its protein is CASSLYNPGEHEQYF.

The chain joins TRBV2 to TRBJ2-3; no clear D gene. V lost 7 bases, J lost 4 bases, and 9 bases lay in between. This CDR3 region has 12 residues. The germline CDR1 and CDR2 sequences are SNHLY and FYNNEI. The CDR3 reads CASMRQSDTQYF. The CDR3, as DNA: TGTGCCAGCATGAGGCAGTCAGATACGCAGTATTTT.

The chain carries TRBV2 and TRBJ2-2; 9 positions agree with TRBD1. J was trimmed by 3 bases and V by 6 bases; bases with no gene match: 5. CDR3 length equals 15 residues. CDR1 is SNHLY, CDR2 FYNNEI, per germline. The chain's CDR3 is CASSKGQGHTGELFF. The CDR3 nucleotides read TGTGCCAGCAGCAAGGGACAGGGACACACCGGGGAGCTGTTTTTT.

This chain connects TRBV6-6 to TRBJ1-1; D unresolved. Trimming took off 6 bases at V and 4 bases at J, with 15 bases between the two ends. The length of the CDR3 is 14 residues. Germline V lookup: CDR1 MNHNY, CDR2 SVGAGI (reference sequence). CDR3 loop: CASSQSLWGTEAFF. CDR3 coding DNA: TGTGCCAGCAGCCAAAGTCTATGGGGCACTGAAGCTTTCTTT.

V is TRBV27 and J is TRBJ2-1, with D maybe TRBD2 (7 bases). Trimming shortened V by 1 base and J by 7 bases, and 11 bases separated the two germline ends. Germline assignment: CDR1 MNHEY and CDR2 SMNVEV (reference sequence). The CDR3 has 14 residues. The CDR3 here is CASSLLEGGNEQFF. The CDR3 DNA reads TGTGCCAGCAGTTTATTAGAGGGGGGGAATGAGCAGTTCTTC.

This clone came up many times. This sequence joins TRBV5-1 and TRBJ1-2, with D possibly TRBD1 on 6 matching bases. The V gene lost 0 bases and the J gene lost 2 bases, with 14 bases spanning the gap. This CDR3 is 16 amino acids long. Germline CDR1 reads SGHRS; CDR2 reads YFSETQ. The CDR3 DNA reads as TGCGCCAGCAGCTTGGGGTTGGGCACAGGGAACTATGGCTACACCTTC. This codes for CASSLGLGTGNYGYTF.

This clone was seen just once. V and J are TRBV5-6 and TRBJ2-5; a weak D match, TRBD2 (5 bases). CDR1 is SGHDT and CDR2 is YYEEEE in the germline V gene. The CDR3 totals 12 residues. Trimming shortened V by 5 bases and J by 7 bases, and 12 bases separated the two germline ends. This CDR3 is CASSRTGGTQYF. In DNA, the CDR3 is TGTGCCAGCAGTCGAACCGGAGGGACCCAGTACTTC. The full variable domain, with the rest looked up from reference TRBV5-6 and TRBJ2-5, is DAGVTQSPTHLIKTRGQQVTLRCSPKSGHDTVSWYQQALGQGPQFIFQYYEEEERQRGNFPDRFSGHQFPNYSSELNVNALLLGDSALYLCASSRTGGTQYFGPGTRLLVL.

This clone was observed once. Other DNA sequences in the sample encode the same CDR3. CDR3: CASSLGAGGGEQYF. CDR3 in DNA: TGCGCCAGCAGCTTGGGGGCGGGGGGGGGCGAGCAGTACTTC. The chain couples TRBV5-1 to TRBJ2-7; 9 bases map to TRBD2. The trim removed 0 bases at V and 6 bases at J, leaving 4 bases unmatched. Germline V gene data show CDR1 as SGHRS and CDR2 as YFSETQ. This CDR3 has 14 amino acids.

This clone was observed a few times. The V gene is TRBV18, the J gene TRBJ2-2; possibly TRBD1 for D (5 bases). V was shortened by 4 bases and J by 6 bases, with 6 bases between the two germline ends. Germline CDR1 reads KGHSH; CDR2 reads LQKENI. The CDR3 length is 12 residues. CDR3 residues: CASSLTAGELFF. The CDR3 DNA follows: TGTGCCAGCTCACTGACAGCCGGGGAGCTGTTTTTT.

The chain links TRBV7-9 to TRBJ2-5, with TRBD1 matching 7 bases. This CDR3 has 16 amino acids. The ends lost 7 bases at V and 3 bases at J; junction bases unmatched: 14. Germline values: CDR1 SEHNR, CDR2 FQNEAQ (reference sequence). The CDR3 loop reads CASTSERWQGEETQYF. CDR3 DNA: TGTGCCAGCACCTCCGAGAGGTGGCAGGGGGAAGAGACCCAGTACTTC.

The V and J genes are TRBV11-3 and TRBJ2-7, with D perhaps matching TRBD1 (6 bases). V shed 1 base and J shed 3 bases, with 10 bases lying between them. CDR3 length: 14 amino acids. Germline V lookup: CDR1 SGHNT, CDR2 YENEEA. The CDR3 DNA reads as TGTGCCAGCAGCTTAGGGACAGAATACTACGAGCAGTACTTC. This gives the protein CASSLGTEYYEQYF. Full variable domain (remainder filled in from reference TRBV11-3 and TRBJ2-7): EAGVVQSPRYKIIEKKQPVAFWCNPISGHNTLYWYLQNLGQGPELLIRYENEEAVDDSQLPKDRFSAERLKGVDSTLKIQPAELGDSAVYLCASSLGTEYYEQYFGPGTRLTVT.

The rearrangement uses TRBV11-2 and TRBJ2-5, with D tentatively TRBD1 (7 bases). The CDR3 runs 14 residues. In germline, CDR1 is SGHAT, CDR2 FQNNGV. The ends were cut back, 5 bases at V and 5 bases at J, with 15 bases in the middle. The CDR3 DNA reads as TGTGCCAGCAGCCGCACAGGGGCGGGGGAGACCCAGTACTTC. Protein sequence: CASSRTGAGETQYF. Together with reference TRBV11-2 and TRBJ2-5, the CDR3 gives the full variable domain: EAGVAQSPRYKIIEKRQSVAFWCNPISGHATLYWYQQILGQGPKLLIQFQNNGVVDDSQLPKDRFSAERLKGVDSTLKIQPAKLEDSAVYLCASSRTGAGETQYFGPGTRLLVL.

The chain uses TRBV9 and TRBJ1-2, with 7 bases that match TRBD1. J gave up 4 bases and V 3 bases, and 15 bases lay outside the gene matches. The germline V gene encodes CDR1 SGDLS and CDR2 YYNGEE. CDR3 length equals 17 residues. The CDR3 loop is CASSARGDREPFYGYTF. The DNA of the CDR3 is TGTGCCAGCAGCGCGAGGGGAGACAGGGAGCCTTTCTATGGCTACACCTTC.

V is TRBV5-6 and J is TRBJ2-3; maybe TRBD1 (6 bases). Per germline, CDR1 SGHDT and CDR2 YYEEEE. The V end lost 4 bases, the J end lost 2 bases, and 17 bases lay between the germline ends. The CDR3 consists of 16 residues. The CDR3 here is CASSRVGQLNTDTQYF. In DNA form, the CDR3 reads TGTGCCAGCAGCCGCGTCGGACAGCTAAACACAGATACGCAGTATTTT.

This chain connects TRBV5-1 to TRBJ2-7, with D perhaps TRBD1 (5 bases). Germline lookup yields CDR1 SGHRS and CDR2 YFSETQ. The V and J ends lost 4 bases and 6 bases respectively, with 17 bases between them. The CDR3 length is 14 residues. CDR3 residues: CASSVGEQVGEQYF. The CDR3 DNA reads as TGCGCCAGCAGCGTAGGTGAACAGGTCGGCGAGCAGTACTTC. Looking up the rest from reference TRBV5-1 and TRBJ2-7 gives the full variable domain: KAGVTQTPRYLIKTRGQQVTLSCSPISGHRSVSWYQQTPGQGLQFLFEYFSETQRNKGNFPGRFSGRQFSNSRSEMNVSTLELGDSALYLCASSVGEQVGEQYFGPGTRLTVT.

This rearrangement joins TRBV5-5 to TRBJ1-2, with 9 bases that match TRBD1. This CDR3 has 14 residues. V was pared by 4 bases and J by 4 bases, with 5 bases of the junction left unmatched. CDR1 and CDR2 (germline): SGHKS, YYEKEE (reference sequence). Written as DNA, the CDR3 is TGTGCCAGCAGCCCGGGACAGGGAGGCTATGGCTACACCTTC. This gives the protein CASSPGQGGYGYTF.

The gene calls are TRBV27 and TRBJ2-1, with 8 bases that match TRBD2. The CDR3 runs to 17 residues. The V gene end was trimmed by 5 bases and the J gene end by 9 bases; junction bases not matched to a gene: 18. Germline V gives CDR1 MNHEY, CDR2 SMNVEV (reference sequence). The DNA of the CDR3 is TGTGCCAGCAGTCCAATCGCCGGGACTAGGGGGTTGGGTGAGCAGTTCTTC. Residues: CASSPIAGTRGLGEQFF.

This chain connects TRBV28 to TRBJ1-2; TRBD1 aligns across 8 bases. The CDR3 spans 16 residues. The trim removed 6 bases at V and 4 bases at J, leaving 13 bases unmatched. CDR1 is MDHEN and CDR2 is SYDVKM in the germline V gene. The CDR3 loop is CASSGAPGQESYGYTF. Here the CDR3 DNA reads TGTGCCAGCAGCGGTGCTCCGGGACAGGAAAGCTATGGCTACACCTTC.

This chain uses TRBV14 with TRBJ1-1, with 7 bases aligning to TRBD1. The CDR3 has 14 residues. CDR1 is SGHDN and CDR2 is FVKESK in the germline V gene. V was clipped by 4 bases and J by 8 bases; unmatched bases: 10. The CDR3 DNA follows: TGTGCCAGCAGCCCGAGACAGGGAGGGGGGGAAGCTTTCTTT. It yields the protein CASSPRQGGGEAFF.